This section outlines one TCR beta chain sequence together with its context. This sample was included in a study of OX40 agonist ivuxolimab in advanced cancers. Overall study context: Males comprised roughly four fifths of the group, whose mean age was 60 years (range roughly 20 to 85).

Profiled with immunoSEQ multiplex PCR; TCRdb holds only in-frame clones, not every one. Seen here are some 74,000 clones, 65% to 90% observed once, and the top ten hold 0.5% to 0.55%. The CDR3 sequence is 16 residues long. The V segment lost 4 bases and the J segment 0 bases; nucleotides outside the gene matches: 6. The V gene's germline CDR1 is SGHNT and CDR2 YYREEE (reference sequence). The origin of this receptor is an adult with an advanced solid tumor such as melanoma, head and neck, liver or kidney cancer. The source was CD4+ or CD8+ T cells sorted from blood, collected in a trial of the OX40 agonist ivuxolimab. The chain combines TRBV5-4 with TRBJ1-4; TRBD1 matches at 7 bases. The DNA for the CDR3 is TGTGCCAGCAGCCCTGGGACAGTTGCAACTAATGAAAAACTGTTTTTT. Residues: CASSPGTVATNEKLFF.